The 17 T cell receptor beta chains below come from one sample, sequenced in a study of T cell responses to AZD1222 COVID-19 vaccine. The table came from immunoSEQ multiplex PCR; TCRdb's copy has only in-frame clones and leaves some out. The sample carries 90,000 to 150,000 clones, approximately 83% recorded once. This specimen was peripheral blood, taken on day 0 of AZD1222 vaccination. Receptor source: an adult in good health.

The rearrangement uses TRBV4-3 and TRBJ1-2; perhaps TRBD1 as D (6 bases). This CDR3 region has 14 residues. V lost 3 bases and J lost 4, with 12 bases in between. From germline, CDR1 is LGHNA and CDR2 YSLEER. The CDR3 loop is CASSHNRAFYGYTF. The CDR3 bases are TGCGCCAGCAGCCACAACAGGGCGTTCTATGGCTACACCTTC.

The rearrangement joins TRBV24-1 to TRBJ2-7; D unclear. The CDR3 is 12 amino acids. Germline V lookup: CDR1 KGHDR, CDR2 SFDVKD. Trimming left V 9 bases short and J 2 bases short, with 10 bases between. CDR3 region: CATSGPTYEQYF. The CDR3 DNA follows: TGTGCCACCTCGGGCCCTACCTACGAGCAGTACTTC.

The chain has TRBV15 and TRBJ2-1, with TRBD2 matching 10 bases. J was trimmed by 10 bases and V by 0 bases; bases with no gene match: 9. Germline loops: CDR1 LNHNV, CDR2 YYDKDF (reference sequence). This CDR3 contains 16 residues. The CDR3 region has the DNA TGTGCCACCAGCAGAGAATTAGCGGGAGGCCGCGGCGAGCAGTTCTTC. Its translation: CATSRELAGGRGEQFF.

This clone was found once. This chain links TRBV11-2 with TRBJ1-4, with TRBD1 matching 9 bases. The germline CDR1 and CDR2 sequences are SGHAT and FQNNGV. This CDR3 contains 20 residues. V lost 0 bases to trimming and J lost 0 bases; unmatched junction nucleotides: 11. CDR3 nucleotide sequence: TGTGCCAGCAGCTTAGAGTGGTTGGGGACAGGGTTCTCAACTAATGAAAAACTGTTTTTT. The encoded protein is CASSLEWLGTGFSTNEKLFF.

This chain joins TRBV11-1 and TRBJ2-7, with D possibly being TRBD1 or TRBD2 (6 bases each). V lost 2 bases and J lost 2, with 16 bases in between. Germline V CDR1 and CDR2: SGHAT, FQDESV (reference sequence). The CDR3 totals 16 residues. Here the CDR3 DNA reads TGTGCCAGCAGCTTAATGAAGGGGGGAGGCCCCTACGAGCAGTACTTC. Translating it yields CASSLMKGGGPYEQYF. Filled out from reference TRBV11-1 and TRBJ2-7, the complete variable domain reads EAEVAQSPRYKITEKSQAVAFWCDPISGHATLYWYRQILGQGPELLVQFQDESVVDDSQLPKDRFSAERLKGVDSTLKIQPAELGDSAMYLCASSLMKGGGPYEQYFGPGTRLTVT.

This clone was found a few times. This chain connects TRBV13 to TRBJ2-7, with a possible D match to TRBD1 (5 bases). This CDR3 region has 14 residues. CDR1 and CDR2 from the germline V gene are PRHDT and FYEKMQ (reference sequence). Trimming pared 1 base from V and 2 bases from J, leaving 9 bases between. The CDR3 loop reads CASSLEGATYEQYF. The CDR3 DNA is TGTGCCAGCAGCTTAGAAGGGGCAACCTACGAGCAGTACTTC.

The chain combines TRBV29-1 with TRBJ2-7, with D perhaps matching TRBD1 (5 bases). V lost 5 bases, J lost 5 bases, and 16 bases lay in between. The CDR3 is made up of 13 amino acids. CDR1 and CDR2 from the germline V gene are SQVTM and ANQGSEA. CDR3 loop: CSVRGAGSNEQYF. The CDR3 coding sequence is TGCAGCGTTAGGGGCGCAGGGTCCAACGAGCAGTACTTC.

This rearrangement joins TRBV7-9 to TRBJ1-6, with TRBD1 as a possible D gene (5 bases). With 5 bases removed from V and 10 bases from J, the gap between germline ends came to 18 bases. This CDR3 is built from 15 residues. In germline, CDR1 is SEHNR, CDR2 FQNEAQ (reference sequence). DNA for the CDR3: TGTGCCAGCAGCCGCAGGCAGGGAATGGAGTCACCCCTCCACTTT. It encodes CASSRRQGMESPLHF.

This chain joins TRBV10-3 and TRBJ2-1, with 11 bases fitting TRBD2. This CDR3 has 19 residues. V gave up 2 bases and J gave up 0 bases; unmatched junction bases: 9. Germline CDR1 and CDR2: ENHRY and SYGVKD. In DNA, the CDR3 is TGTGCCATCAGTGAGGACCCTAGCGGGGGGATTCGCTCCTACAATGAGCAGTTCTTC. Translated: CAISEDPSGGIRSYNEQFF.

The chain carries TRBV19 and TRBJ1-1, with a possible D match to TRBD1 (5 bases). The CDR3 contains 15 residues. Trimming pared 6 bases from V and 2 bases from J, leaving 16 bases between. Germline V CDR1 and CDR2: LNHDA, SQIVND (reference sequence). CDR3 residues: CASSPTPGTNTEAFF. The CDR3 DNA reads TGTGCCAGTAGCCCCACTCCCGGGACCAACACTGAAGCTTTCTTT.

CDR3: CASSPRTGLDEKLFF. The DNA for the CDR3 is TGTGCCAGCAGTCCCCGGACAGGGTTAGATGAAAAACTGTTTTTT. The rearrangement uses TRBV28 and TRBJ1-4; 8 bases align to TRBD1. This CDR3 spans 15 amino acids. Trimming removed 5 bases from V and 6 bases from J; junction bases left unmatched: 8. Germline assignment: CDR1 MDHEN and CDR2 SYDVKM.

CDR3 nucleotide sequence: TGTGCCAGCAGCAGAATAGACAGGGAATATGGCTACACCTTC. Its protein product is CASSRIDREYGYTF. The chain employs TRBV28 and TRBJ1-2, with 7 bases fitting TRBD1. Germline V CDR1 and CDR2: MDHEN, SYDVKM. The CDR3 loop spans 14 amino acids. The V and J ends lost 6 bases and 5 bases, in that order; junction bases with no gene match: 9.

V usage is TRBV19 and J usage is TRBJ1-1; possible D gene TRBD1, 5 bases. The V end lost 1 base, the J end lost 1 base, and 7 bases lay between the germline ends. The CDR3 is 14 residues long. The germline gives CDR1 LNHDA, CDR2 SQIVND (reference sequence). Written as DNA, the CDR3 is TGTGCCAGTAGTATAGGCAGGGAGAACACTGAAGCTTTCTTT. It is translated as CASSIGRENTEAFF.

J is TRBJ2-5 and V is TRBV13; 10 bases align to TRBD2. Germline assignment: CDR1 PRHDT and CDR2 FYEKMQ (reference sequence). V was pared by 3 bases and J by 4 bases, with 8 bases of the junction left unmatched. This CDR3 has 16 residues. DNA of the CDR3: TGTGCCAGCAGCTTCACCCAGCGGGGGGGCGGAGAGACCCAGTACTTC. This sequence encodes CASSFTQRGGGETQYF.

CDR3 coding DNA: TGTGCCAGCAGCTTAGAGTGGTTTAGTGATGGCTACACCTTC. Its translation: CASSLEWFSDGYTF. The gene calls are TRBV7-2 and TRBJ1-2; D gene ambiguous. V lost 1 base and J lost 6, with 12 bases in between. This CDR3 has 14 residues. The germline CDR1 and CDR2 sequences are SGHTA and FQGNSA.

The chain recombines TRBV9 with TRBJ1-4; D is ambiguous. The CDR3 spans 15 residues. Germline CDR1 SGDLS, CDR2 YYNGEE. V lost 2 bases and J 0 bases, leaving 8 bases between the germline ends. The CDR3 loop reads CASSVLGATNEKLFF. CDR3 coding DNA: TGTGCCAGCAGCGTTCTAGGTGCAACTAATGAAAAACTGTTTTTT.

CDR3 region: CASSDGTGREKLFF. DNA of the CDR3: TGTGCCAGCAGTGACGGGACAGGGCGTGAAAAACTGTTTTTT. The rearrangement links TRBV25-1 to TRBJ1-4; 9 bases align to TRBD1. The CDR3 length is 14 residues. Trimming at V came to 3 bases and at J to 7 bases, leaving 3 bases not matched to a gene. Germline assignment: CDR1 MGHDK and CDR2 SYGVNS.